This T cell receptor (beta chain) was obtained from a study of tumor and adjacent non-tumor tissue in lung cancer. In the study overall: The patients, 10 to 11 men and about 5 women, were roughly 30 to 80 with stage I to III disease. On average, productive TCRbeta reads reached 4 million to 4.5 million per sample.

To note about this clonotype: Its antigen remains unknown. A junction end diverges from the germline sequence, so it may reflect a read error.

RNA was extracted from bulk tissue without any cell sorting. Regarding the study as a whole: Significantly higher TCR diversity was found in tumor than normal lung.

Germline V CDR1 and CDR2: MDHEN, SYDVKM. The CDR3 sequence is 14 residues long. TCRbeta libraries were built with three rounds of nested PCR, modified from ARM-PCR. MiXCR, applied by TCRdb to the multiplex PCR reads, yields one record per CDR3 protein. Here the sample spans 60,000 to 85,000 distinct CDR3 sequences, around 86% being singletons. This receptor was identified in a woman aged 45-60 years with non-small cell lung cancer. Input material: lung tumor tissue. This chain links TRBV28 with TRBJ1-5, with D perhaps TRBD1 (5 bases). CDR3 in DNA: TGTGTCAGCAGTTTGGGGGGTGGCAATCAGCCCCAGCATTTT. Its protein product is CVSSLGGGNQPQHF.